The present T cell receptor (beta chain) was sequenced within a study of monozygotic twins with inflammatory bowel disease. This CDR3 contains 15 residues. Per the germline V gene, CDR1 is SGHTA and CDR2 is FQGNSA. TCRalpha and TCRbeta cDNA went through two nested PCRs of approximately 16 and 9 cycles. TCRdb processed the 5' RACE reads again and assigns one entry to each CDR3 protein, with no DNA. Listed are more than 100,000 distinct CDR3 sequences; 1.5% to 2% falls within the top ten. Study-level results: Some repertoire variability may stem from patients' differing immunosuppressive treatments. T cell subtypes were not distinguishable in this analysis.

As for this clonotype: Its matching antigen is unknown.

The J gene is TRBJ1-5, the V gene TRBV7-2. The receptor comes from a human donor with ulcerative colitis or Crohn's disease, or a healthy co-twin of an affected twin (not recorded which). The sample consisted of blood. This CDR3 reads CASSLGLPSNQPQHF.